This is a list of T cell receptor beta chains from one sample in a study of blood T cell repertoires in COVID-19. Generated by immunoSEQ multiplex PCR, the TCRdb table keeps only in-frame clones and is missing some. There are a few hundred thousand clones in the sample; under 90% occur only once, and roughly 4.2% lies in the top ten. Sequencing used peripheral blood. Source of these receptors: a man between 50 and 59 years old with acute or convalescent COVID-19. CDR3s include the opening cysteine and the closing phenylalanine or tryptophan. D genes are given only for firm matches. Clone size is shown for a subset of rows, as once, few, many or a class of expanded clone.

CDR3: CASSIAGGVETQYF
DNA: TGTGCCAGCAGTATAGCGGGGGGCGTGGAGACCCAGTACTTC
V: TRBV5-5
size: NA
J: TRBJ2-5
D: TRBD2

CDR3: CASSPTYGYGYTF
DNA: TGTGCCAGCAGCCCTACGTACGGCTATGGCTACACCTTC
V: TRBV14
size: NA
J: TRBJ1-2
D: NA

CDR3: CASSFTGKIYEQYF
DNA: TGTGCCAGCAGCTTTACAGGAAAGATCTACGAGCAGTACTTC
V: TRBV5-6
size: NA
J: TRBJ2-7
D: NA

CDR3: CATSRGQGVLNTEAFF
DNA: TGTGCCACCAGCAGAGGTCAGGGGGTCTTGAACACTGAAGCTTTCTTT
V: TRBV15
size: NA
J: TRBJ1-1
D: TRBD1

CDR3: CASSQGQGYYEQYF
DNA: TGTGCCAGCAGCCAAGGACAGGGATACTACGAGCAGTACTTC
V: TRBV11-2
size: NA
J: TRBJ2-7
D: TRBD1

CDR3: CASSVDRTSNQPQHF
DNA: TGTGCCAGTAGTGTGGACAGGACGAGCAATCAGCCCCAGCATTTT
V: TRBV19
size: NA
J: TRBJ1-5
D: TRBD1

CDR3: CASSVQGKEIYNSPLHF
DNA: TGTGCCAGTAGTGTACAGGGGAAAGAGATTTATAATTCACCCCTCCACTTT
V: TRBV19
size: once
J: TRBJ1-6
D: TRBD1

CDR3: CASSDEDRVFQPQHF
DNA: TGTGCCAGCAGCGACGAAGACAGGGTCTTCCAGCCCCAGCATTTT
V: TRBV7-9
size: NA
J: TRBJ1-5
D: TRBD1

CDR3: CASSYSKDSSTGYTF
DNA: TGTGCCAGCAGTTACTCAAAGGACTCCTCGACCGGCTACACCTTC
V: TRBV6-5
size: NA
J: TRBJ1-2
D: NA

CDR3: CASSPISSNFGEAFF
DNA: TGTGCCAGCTCACCAATTAGTAGCAATTTCGGTGAAGCTTTCTTT
V: TRBV18
size: NA
J: TRBJ1-1
D: NA

CDR3: CASNIAGPSYEQYF
DNA: TGTGCCAGCAATATTGCGGGCCCCTCCTACGAGCAGTACTTC
V: TRBV2
size: NA
J: TRBJ2-7
D: NA

CDR3: CASSYSAENNYGYTF
DNA: TGTGCCAGCAGTTACTCGGCAGAAAATAACTATGGCTACACCTTC
V: TRBV6-5
size: NA
J: TRBJ1-2
D: NA

CDR3: CSATGGYGYTF
DNA: TGCAGTGCTACAGGGGGCTATGGCTACACCTTC
V: TRBV20-1
size: NA
J: TRBJ1-2
D: TRBD1

CDR3: CASSEAALSYNEQFF
DNA: TGTGCCAGCAGCGAAGCGGCCCTCTCCTACAATGAGCAGTTCTTC
V: TRBV5-8
size: NA
J: TRBJ2-1
D: NA

CDR3: CAISQIEVNTEAFF
DNA: TGTGCCATCAGCCAGATAGAGGTGAACACTGAAGCTTTCTTT
V: TRBV10-3
size: few
J: TRBJ1-1
D: NA

CDR3: CASSPGLNSPLHF
DNA: TGTGCCAGCAGCCCGGGACTTAATTCACCCCTCCACTTT
V: TRBV2
size: NA
J: TRBJ1-6
D: NA

CDR3: CATSRVAGANYGYTF
DNA: TGTGCCACCAGCAGAGTAGCAGGGGCGAACTATGGCTACACCTTC
V: TRBV15
size: NA
J: TRBJ1-2
D: NA

CDR3: CASSKDRVREKLFF
DNA: TGTGCCAGCAGCAAGGACAGGGTCCGGGAAAAACTGTTTTTT
V: TRBV7-6
size: NA
J: TRBJ1-4
D: TRBD1

CDR3: CASSRQTGSGYTF
DNA: TGTGCCAGCAGCCGACAGACAGGATCTGGCTACACCTTC
V: TRBV5-6
size: NA
J: TRBJ1-2
D: NA

CDR3: CASSLSTGPGQPQHF
DNA: TGTGCCAGCAGCTTATCGACAGGGCCGGGTCAGCCCCAGCATTTT
V: TRBV11-2
size: NA
J: TRBJ1-5
D: TRBD1

CDR3: CASSGTGSIQPQHF
DNA: TGTGCCAGCAGTGGGACAGGGTCGATTCAGCCCCAGCATTTT
V: TRBV2
size: NA
J: TRBJ1-5
D: TRBD1

CDR3: CASRLAGGINEQFF
DNA: TGTGCCAGCAGACTAGCGGGGGGAATCAATGAGCAGTTCTTC
V: TRBV2
size: NA
J: TRBJ2-1
D: TRBD2

CDR3: CSALQIREQFF
DNA: TGCAGTGCCCTGCAGATTCGCGAGCAGTTCTTC
V: TRBV20-1
size: NA
J: TRBJ2-1
D: NA

CDR3: CASSITGSSYEQYF
DNA: TGTGCCAGCAGCATAACAGGAAGCTCCTACGAGCAGTACTTC
V: TRBV7-9
size: NA
J: TRBJ2-7
D: NA

CDR3: CASNPPQGYGYTF
DNA: TGTGCCAGTAACCCCCCACAGGGCTATGGCTACACCTTC
V: TRBV19
size: NA
J: TRBJ1-2
D: NA

CDR3: CASSLRSGSSGNTIYF
DNA: TGTGCCAGCAGCTTACGTTCAGGAAGCTCTGGAAACACCATATATTTT
V: TRBV7-6
size: NA
J: TRBJ1-3
D: NA

CDR3: CASSLAQGNQPQHF
DNA: TGTGCCAGCAGCCTAGCTCAGGGTAATCAGCCCCAGCATTTT
V: TRBV7-2
size: NA
J: TRBJ1-5
D: NA

CDR3: CASSEIEGSGQPQHF
DNA: TGTGCCAGCAGTGAGATTGAGGGAAGTGGACAGCCCCAGCATTTT
V: TRBV6-1
size: NA
J: TRBJ1-5
D: NA

CDR3: CASSLARNRGRANYGYTF
DNA: TGTGCCAGCAGCTTAGCGAGGAACAGGGGGCGAGCTAACTATGGCTACACCTTC
V: TRBV7-8
size: few
J: TRBJ1-2
D: TRBD1

CDR3: CASSLTSTPGNTIYF
DNA: TGTGCCAGCAGCTTAACGAGCACTCCTGGAAACACCATATATTTT
V: TRBV7-2
size: NA
J: TRBJ1-3
D: NA

CDR3: CASSQDHGGGPENEQFF
DNA: TGTGCCAGCAGCCAAGATCATGGGGGGGGGCCGGAAAATGAGCAGTTCTTC
V: TRBV3-1/TRBV3-2
size: NA
J: TRBJ2-1
D: NA

CDR3: CASSYGLGRAEQPQHF
DNA: TGTGCCAGCAGTTACGGACTAGGCAGGGCAGAACAGCCCCAGCATTTT
V: TRBV6-5
size: NA
J: TRBJ1-5
D: NA

CDR3: CASSPQVGNTEAFF
DNA: TGCGCCAGCAGCCCCCAGGTCGGGAACACTGAAGCTTTCTTT
V: TRBV5-1
size: once
J: TRBJ1-1
D: NA

CDR3: CASLGGRASQPQHF
DNA: TGCGCCAGCTTAGGGGGCAGGGCCAGTCAGCCCCAGCATTTT
V: TRBV23-1
size: once
J: TRBJ1-5
D: TRBD1

CDR3: CASSSIQGYSYNSPLHF
DNA: TGTGCCAGCAGCTCCATACAGGGTTACTCCTATAATTCACCCCTCCACTTT
V: TRBV7-2
size: NA
J: TRBJ1-6
D: NA

CDR3: CASSLAGTGGYEQYF
DNA: TGTGCCAGCAGCTTAGCTGGGACAGGGGGGTACGAGCAGTACTTC
V: TRBV11-2
size: NA
J: TRBJ2-7
D: TRBD1

CDR3: CASSQSGPSAGNTIYF
DNA: TGTGCCAGCTCACAGAGCGGGCCCTCCGCTGGAAACACCATATATTTT
V: TRBV18
size: once
J: TRBJ1-3
D: NA

CDR3: CASSLGAGGRGQTQYF
DNA: TGTGCCAGCAGCTTAGGGGCAGGGGGAAGGGGACAGACCCAGTACTTC
V: TRBV11-2
size: NA
J: TRBJ2-5
D: TRBD1

CDR3: CAISDSGGNQPQHF
DNA: TGTGCCATCAGTGACTCAGGGGGGAATCAGCCCCAGCATTTT
V: TRBV10-3
size: NA
J: TRBJ1-5
D: TRBD1

CDR3: CASSPGQTIRGTEAFF
DNA: TGTGCCAGCTCACCCGGACAGACAATCAGGGGCACTGAAGCTTTCTTT
V: TRBV18
size: NA
J: TRBJ1-1
D: NA

CDR3: CASSQMGQGDNQPQHF
DNA: TGCGCCAGCAGCCAGATGGGACAGGGCGACAATCAGCCCCAGCATTTT
V: TRBV4-1
size: NA
J: TRBJ1-5
D: TRBD1

CDR3: CASRGRHRSPLHF
DNA: TGTGCCAGCAGGGGCAGGCATCGGTCACCCCTCCACTTT
V: TRBV12-3/TRBV12-4
size: NA
J: TRBJ1-6
D: NA

CDR3: CASRPPGQGVYEQYF
DNA: TGTGCCAGTAGGCCTCCGGGACAGGGGGTATACGAGCAGTACTTC
V: TRBV19
size: NA
J: TRBJ2-7
D: TRBD1

CDR3: CATRGGTGELFF
DNA: TGTGCCACCCGCGGGGGTACCGGGGAGCTGTTTTTT
V: TRBV24-1
size: NA
J: TRBJ2-2
D: TRBD2

CDR3: CASSDNRYNSPLHF
DNA: TGTGCCAGCAGCGATAACCGGTATAATTCACCCCTCCACTTT
V: TRBV3-1/TRBV3-2
size: NA
J: TRBJ1-6
D: NA

CDR3: CASSSQGLNEKLFF
DNA: TGTGCCAGCAGTTCACAGGGACTAAATGAAAAACTGTTTTTT
V: TRBV2
size: few
J: TRBJ1-4
D: NA

CDR3: CAGDGQGNEKLFF
DNA: TGTGCCGGCGACGGACAGGGTAATGAAAAACTGTTTTTT
V: TRBV7-9
size: few
J: TRBJ1-4
D: TRBD1

CDR3: CASSPRGVATNTEAFF
DNA: TGTGCCAGCAGCCCACGCGGGGTTGCTACGAACACTGAAGCTTTCTTT
V: TRBV7-9
size: few
J: TRBJ1-1
D: NA

CDR3: CASSALAAGGLEQYF
DNA: TGTGCCAGCAGTGCTCTGGCAGCGGGGGGCCTCGAGCAGTACTTC
V: TRBV2
size: NA
J: TRBJ2-7
D: TRBD2